This T cell receptor beta chain was sequenced for a study of T cells in Graves' hyperthyroidism and ophthalmopathy. Background on the study: Peripheral blood draws took place at initial diagnosis, ahead of any treatment.

From RNA transcripts, TCR beta CDR3 regions were amplified. First-round RT-PCR of the TCR CDR3 relied on the HTBI primer set. TCRdb re-analysed the multiplex PCR reads in MiXCR, keeping a single row per CDR3 protein. The sample yields approximately 370,000 distinct CDR3 sequences, roughly 15% seen once. There are a few counts of this clonotype. This CDR3 is 13 amino acids long. Trimming took 6 bases from V and 4 from J; bases not matched to a gene: 1. Germline assignment: CDR1 MNHNS and CDR2 SASEGT. Uncontrolled infection, other autoimmune disease, pregnancy or lactation led to exclusion. The sample of blood was obtained at first hyperthyroidism diagnosis (before any ophthalmopathy symptoms). Cells are PBMCs isolated from roughly 10 ml of fresh blood.

Sequences were obtained from blood. V gene TRBV6-1 combines with J gene TRBJ1-3; 9 positions match TRBD1. The clonotype comes from a woman under 40 with Graves' hyperthyroidism that later progressed to Graves' ophthalmopathy. The CDR3 DNA follows: TGTGCCAGCAGGGGGACAGGGGGAAACACCATATATTTT. Translating gives CASRGTGGNTIYF.